Below are 5 T cell receptor beta chains sequenced from a single sample in a study of shared clonotypes between healthy human individuals. The assay was immunoSEQ multiplex PCR, and TCRdb's table has in-frame clones only and misses some. The table includes almost 700,000 clones, 92% detected once. Positive CCR7 selection of CD45RO-negative cells yielded the naive CD8 cells, and terminally differentiated effector memory CD45RA+ cells were excluded. The specimen was naive CD8+ T cells sorted from blood. The receptor set was obtained from a man aged 30 to 45 in good health.

The J gene is TRBJ2-7, the V gene TRBV27; 9 positions agree with TRBD1. Trimming removed 6 bases from V and 4 bases from J; junction bases left unmatched: 7. Germline CDR1 MNHEY, CDR2 SMNVEV (reference sequence). The length of the CDR3 is 14 residues. This chain's CDR3 is CASRPGQGFYEQYF. In DNA, the CDR3 is TGTGCCAGCAGGCCGGGACAGGGATTTTACGAGCAGTACTTC.

Written as DNA, the CDR3 is TGCGCCAGCAGCCAAGTCACGGGACAGCCCTACGAGCAGTACTTC. Its protein product is CASSQVTGQPYEQYF. The V and J genes are TRBV4-1 and TRBJ2-7, with 7 bases identical to TRBD1. CDR1 is MGHRA, CDR2 YSYEKL, per germline. The CDR3 has 15 amino acids. Trimming removed 1 base from V and 2 bases from J; junction bases left unmatched: 5.

The gene calls are TRBV7-2 and TRBJ2-2; 9 nucleotides line up with TRBD2. There are 18 residues in the CDR3. With 2 bases clipped from V and 4 bases from J, the junction kept 11 bases outside the gene matches. CDR1 is SGHTA and CDR2 is FQGNSA in the germline V gene. CDR3 region: CASSLRLAGGPSTGELFF. The CDR3 nucleotides are TGTGCCAGCAGCTTACGGCTGGCGGGAGGGCCTAGCACCGGGGAGCTGTTTTTT.

CDR3 protein: CTSSQDWTNSYEQYF. The CDR3 bases are TGCACCAGCAGCCAAGATTGGACGAATTCTTACGAGCAGTACTTC. V is TRBV1 and J is TRBJ2-7. TRBV1 is termed a pseudogene. The CDR3 consists of 15 residues.

The genes are TRBV28 and TRBJ2-1; 14 bases line up with TRBD2. CDR3 length: 15 amino acids. CDR1 is MDHEN, CDR2 SYDVKM, per germline. The V and J ends lost 6 bases and 6 bases, in that order; junction bases with no gene match: 4. The CDR3 loop is CASRLGLAGVNEQFF. CDR3 nucleotide sequence: TGTGCCAGCAGGCTGGGACTAGCGGGAGTCAATGAGCAGTTCTTC.